Listed below are T cell receptor beta chains from one sample, sequenced in a study of hypomethylating agent response in myelodysplastic syndrome. Clones were sequenced by immunoSEQ multiplex PCR, and TCRdb holds only the in-frame ones, with some missing. Here the sample spans several thousand clones, approximately 90% being singletons. The sequencing used bone marrow, collected before or after starting hypomethylating agent treatment for myelodysplastic syndrome (not recorded which). Source of these receptors: a human donor with myelodysplastic syndrome. The conserved cysteine and the conserved F or W are not part of the CDR3 here.

j_call v_call cdr3_aa
TRBJ2-4 TRBV12-5 ASGLAGGASDIQY
TRBJ1-2 TRBV5-1 ASSLATGVNYGYT
TRBJ2-3 TRBV4-2 ASSHAFSGGEGDTQY
TRBJ2-5 TRBV6-5 ASSTKGRVTQY
TRBJ1-1 TRBV7-3 ASSSQRNTEAF
TRBJ1-2 TRBV30 AWFQRYRKTYGYT
TRBJ1-2 TRBV23-1 ASSQSRRPYGYT
TRBJ1-2 TRBV5-1 ASRPGDYGYT
TRBJ2-3 TRBV30 AWSKGQGTHTDTQY
TRBJ2-1 TRBV19 ASSLWTGANEQF
TRBJ1-3 TRBV19 ASSEGSGNTIY
TRBJ2-5 TRBV9 ASSLSGGASTQY
TRBJ1-1 TRBV7-2 ASSHTLYTEAF
TRBJ2-1 TRBV15 ATSRGGTGGTNNEQF
TRBJ1-5 TRBV5-6 ASSSQSYSNQPQH
TRBJ2-1 TRBV11-3 ASSFGGINEQF
TRBJ2-1 TRBV18 ASRGTDNEQF
TRBJ1-2 TRBV11-3 ASSLGAGRDEIANYGYT
TRBJ1-1 TRBV4-3 ASSQDYGMNTEAF
TRBJ1-6 TRBV5-6 ASSLEQGSYNSPLH
TRBJ1-5 TRBV28 ASSLGSGNQPQH
TRBJ2-3 TRBV19 ASRVGDTQY
TRBJ2-2 TRBV6-4 ASSDSGTGTAGELF
TRBJ2-1 TRBV18 ASSPNRGRSSGEQF
TRBJ1-2 TRBV28 ASSLPTGGDGYT
TRBJ2-2 TRBV7-9 ASSLPRGQGTHGELF
TRBJ2-1 TRBV4-2 ASSQEGVEQF
TRBJ2-1 TRBV11-2 ASILEARQGYNEQF
TRBJ2-1 TRBV5-8 ASSLGTGSYNEQF
TRBJ2-1 TRBV7-2 ASSWGTEYNEQF
TRBJ2-1 TRBV6-6 ASGDNSGQF
TRBJ1-1 TRBV15 ATSRDLIGTRMNTEAF
TRBJ1-1 TRBV5-5 ASKKGMNTEAF
TRBJ2-1 TRBV15 ATSRDGGLEQF
TRBJ1-4 TRBV9 ASSPTITTNEKLF
TRBJ2-4 TRBV5-1 ASSLGPLGKNIQY
TRBJ1-2 TRBV6-1 ASSEVTGRYT
TRBJ2-2 TRBV27 ASSRTGRGELF
TRBJ1-6 TRBV10-3 AIRQAGGQSPLH
TRBJ1-1 TRBV30 AWSVTSRGRAEAF
TRBJ1-1 TRBV6-6 ASQDMRRTEAF
TRBJ2-6 TRBV4-1 ASSQEDRGYSGANVLT
TRBJ2-2 TRBV5-4 ASSRTGELF
TRBJ2-4 TRBV18 ASSPSGDIQY
TRBJ2-6 TRBV19 ASSIGSDPGANVLT
TRBJ1-5 TRBV7-8 ASSLFGSQPQH
TRBJ1-1 TRBV21-1 ASSRFRTRQAF
TRBJ2-5 TRBV6-1 ASRGSYETQY
TRBJ2-2 TRBV5-4 ASSLDQNTGELF
TRBJ1-4 TRBV12-1 AIQVRGNEKLF
TRBJ2-7 TRBV28 ASFSGSSYEQY
TRBJ1-5 TRBV2 ASRWGNSNQPQH
TRBJ1-1 TRBV27 ASSLAGSDTEAF
TRBJ2-1 TRBV5-1 ASSSRTHNEQF